The present T cell receptor (beta chain) was sequenced within a study of OX40 agonist ivuxolimab in advanced cancers. As for the study in general: Patients were treated with intravenous ivuxolimab, dosed at 0.01 to 10 mg/kg and infused every 2 weeks. Patients treated during dose escalation were battling hepatocellular carcinoma, melanoma, renal cell or head and neck cancer.

Regarding this clone: Its specificity is not known.

The study, taken as a whole, reports: Partial responders at 0.1-3.0 mg/kg had among the lowest clonal expansion. CD8+ T cells showed, on average, more clonal expansion than CD4+ cells.

The V gene's germline CDR1 is SEHNR and CDR2 FQNEAQ (reference sequence). V dropped 1 base and J dropped 5 bases, with 11 bases sitting between them. The CDR3 runs to 14 residues. Sequencing was performed with immunoSEQ multiplex PCR; in TCRdb, only in-frame clones are kept and a portion is missing. The sample includes about 69,000 clones, over 65% of them seen just once. This specimen consisted of CD4+ or CD8+ T cells sorted from blood, obtained in a trial of the OX40 agonist ivuxolimab. The sequence was obtained from an adult with an advanced solid tumor such as melanoma, head and neck, liver or kidney cancer. The chain carries TRBV7-9 and TRBJ1-1; D uncertain. CDR3 region: CASSLELGGTEAFF. DNA of the CDR3: TGTGCCAGCAGCTTAGAACTGGGAGGGACTGAAGCTTTCTTT.